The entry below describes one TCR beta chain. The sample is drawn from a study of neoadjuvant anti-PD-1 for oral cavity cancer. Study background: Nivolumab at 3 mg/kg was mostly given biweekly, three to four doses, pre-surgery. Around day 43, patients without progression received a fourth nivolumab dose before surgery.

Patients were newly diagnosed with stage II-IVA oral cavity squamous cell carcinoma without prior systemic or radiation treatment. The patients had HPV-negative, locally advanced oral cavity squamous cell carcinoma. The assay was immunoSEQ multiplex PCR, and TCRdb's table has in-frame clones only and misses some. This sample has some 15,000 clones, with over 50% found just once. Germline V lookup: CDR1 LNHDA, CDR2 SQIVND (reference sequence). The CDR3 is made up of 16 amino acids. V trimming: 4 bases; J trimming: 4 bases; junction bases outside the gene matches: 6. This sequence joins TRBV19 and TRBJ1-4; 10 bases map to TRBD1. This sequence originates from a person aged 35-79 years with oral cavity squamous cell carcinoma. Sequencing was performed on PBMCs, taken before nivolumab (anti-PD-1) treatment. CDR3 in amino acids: CASSTPGTGVNEKLFF. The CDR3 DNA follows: TGTGCCAGTAGTACCCCCGGGACAGGGGTTAATGAAAAACTGTTTTTT. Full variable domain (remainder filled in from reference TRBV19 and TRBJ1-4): DGGITQSPKYLFRKEGQNVTLSCEQNLNHDAMYWYRQDPGQGLRLIYYSQIVNDFQKGDIAEGYSVSREKKESFPLTVTSAQKNPTAFYLCASSTPGTGVNEKLFFGSGTQLSVL.